Presented here are 25 T cell receptor beta chains from one specimen sequenced in a study of breast tumors, draining lymph nodes, adjacent tissues (TCRdb year 2016). The protocol used for the library was multiplex PCR. Sequencing relied on an Illumina HiSeq 2000. In TCRdb, the public reads were trimmed at Q25 with fastp and aligned with MiXCR, with productive beta chains retained. Every CDR3 protein is listed once, alongside the most common genes and DNA of its rows. This sample comprises more than 20,000 distinct CDR3 sequences, under 60% of them detected only once. The ten largest clonotypes hold 13% to 15% of the sample. Sequencing input: breast tumor tissue. Receptor source: a female donor with breast cancer. Some clones in this sample may be carry-over from other donors' samples.

The V call is TRBV4-3, the J call TRBJ2-7; 7 bases fit TRBD1. Trimming removed 3 bases from V and 2 bases from J; junction bases left unmatched: 4. The CDR3 is 14 amino acids. Germline-derived CDR1 and CDR2 are LGHNA and YSLEER. DNA of the CDR3: TGCGCCAGCAGCCACGGGACAGACACCTACGAGCAGTACTTC. Translation: CASSHGTDTYEQYF.

This clonotype has only a few counts. This CDR3 reads CARRLAGEETQYF. The CDR3, as DNA: TGTGCCAGAAGACTAGCGGGTGAAGAGACCCAGTACTTC. The chain is built from TRBV6-5 and TRBJ2-5; TRBD2 agrees at 10 bases. CDR3 length: 13 amino acids. Germline CDR1 and CDR2: MNHEY and SVGAGI. Germline trimming cut 9 bases from V and 3 bases from J; bases unmatched to any gene: 4.

There are many counts of this clonotype. The rearrangement links TRBV27 to TRBJ2-7, with a possible D match to TRBD2 (6 bases). CDR1 MNHEY and CDR2 SMNVEV come from the germline V gene (reference sequence). Trimming removed 1 base at V and 2 bases at J, with 12 bases between. This CDR3 spans 15 amino acids. Here the CDR3 DNA reads TGTGCCAGCAGTTTATTAAGCGGGCTCGCCTACGAGCAGTACTTC. This translates into CASSLLSGLAYEQYF.

This clonotype counts as medium-sized. The J gene is TRBJ2-5, the V gene TRBV7-8; 8 positions agree with TRBD1. V lost 3 bases, J lost 5 bases, and 11 bases stayed unmatched. Germline values: CDR1 SGHVS, CDR2 FQNEAQ. This CDR3 has 16 residues. CDR3 DNA: TGTGCCAGCAGCTTTAGCCAGGGGGCTTCTATGGAGACCCAGTACTTC. Its protein is CASSFSQGASMETQYF.

This clonotype appeared many times. The J gene is TRBJ2-1, the V gene TRBV19; possibly TRBD2 for D (6 bases). Germline V gene lookup returns CDR1 LNHDA and CDR2 SQIVND (reference sequence). This CDR3 has 16 residues. Trimming removed 4 bases at V and 0 bases at J, with 13 bases between. The CDR3 coding sequence is TGTGCCAGTAGTACACTTGCGGGGCTCTCCTACAATGAGCAGTTCTTC. Its protein product is CASSTLAGLSYNEQFF. The full variable domain, with the rest looked up from reference TRBV19 and TRBJ2-1, is DGGITQSPKYLFRKEGQNVTLSCEQNLNHDAMYWYRQDPGQGLRLIYYSQIVNDFQKGDIAEGYSVSREKKESFPLTVTSAQKNPTAFYLCASSTLAGLSYNEQFFGPGTRLTVL.

The DNA of the CDR3 is TGTGCGAGTCGCGGGACAGGACGGGAAAAACTGTTTTTT. Translation: CASRGTGREKLFF. V gene TRBV19 combines with J gene TRBJ1-4; 8 bases line up with TRBD1. Germline CDR1 and CDR2: LNHDA and SQIVND (reference sequence). The CDR3 extends over 13 amino acids.

In the case of this clonotype: Given the absence of the conserved phenylalanine or tryptophan at the CDR3 end, a read error is likely. It is unclear where the CDR3 begins or ends on the DNA, so no DNA is shown, and the CDR3 is as TCRdb lists it. The V call is TRBV24-1, the J call TRBJ2-6. A total of 16 residues make up the CDR3, ends included. The V gene's germline CDR1 is KGHDR and CDR2 SFDVKD. The CDR3 region is CATSDFKALGPTSRPS.

This clonotype was counted ten times or more. The V and J genes are TRBV5-4 and TRBJ2-5; 10 bases fit TRBD2. After removal of 3 bases from V and 5 bases from J, the junction contained 7 bases not matched to a gene. Germline V gene sequence: CDR1 SGHNT, CDR2 YYREEE (reference sequence). This CDR3 is built from 15 residues. CDR3 loop: CASSYSGGPSETQYF. The CDR3 DNA follows: TGTGCCAGCAGCTATAGCGGGGGGCCGTCGGAGACCCAGTACTTC.

The chain uses TRBV5-5 and TRBJ2-7; D is ambiguous. The V end lost 1 base, the J end lost 6 bases, and 11 bases lay between the germline ends. Germline CDR1 SGHKS, CDR2 YYEKEE (reference sequence). The CDR3 loop spans 13 amino acids. CDR3 in DNA: TGTGCCAGCAGCTTGATTGTGGGGTCCGAGCAGTACGTC. It is translated as CASSLIVGSEQYV.

The chain is built from TRBV4-3 and TRBJ2-7; D might be TRBD1 or TRBD2, each matching 9 bases. The CDR3 is 16 amino acids. Trimming removed 4 bases from V and 0 bases from J, with 16 bases in between. The germline CDR1 and CDR2 sequences are LGHNA and YSLEER. CDR3 region: CASSPSGTGLSYEQYF. The CDR3 coding sequence is TGCGCCAGCAGCCCTAGCGGGACAGGGCTCTCCTACGAGCAGTACTTC.

This clonotype is labeled medium-sized. V gene TRBV20-1 combines with J gene TRBJ2-1; TRBD2 matches 9 bases. Losses at the gene ends were 7 bases for V and 7 bases for J; bases not matched to a gene: 8. Germline V gives CDR1 DFQATT, CDR2 SNEGSKA (reference sequence). The CDR3 sequence is 13 residues long. The CDR3 region is CSGGSAGGNEQFF. CDR3 DNA sequence: TGCAGTGGAGGTTCAGCGGGGGGAAATGAGCAGTTCTTC.

This chain connects TRBV2 to TRBJ1-5, with D unresolved. Trimming shortened V by 1 base and J by 3 bases, and 7 bases separated the two germline ends. CDR1 and CDR2 from the germline V gene are SNHLY and FYNNEI. CDR3 length equals 14 residues. Here the CDR3 DNA reads TGTGCCAGCAGTGAAGACAATAACAATCAGCCCCAGCATTTT. Protein product: CASSEDNNNQPQHF.

V usage is TRBV6-7 and J usage is TRBJ1-1, with 7 nucleotides matching TRBD1. TRBV6-7 belongs to the ORF category, with a function that is uncertain. This CDR3 is 15 amino acids long. Unmatched junction bases numbered 6, after V lost 4 bases and J lost 1 base. CDR3 in amino acids: CASSLRAGGNTEAFF. For the CDR3, the DNA is TGTGCCAGCAGTTTGCGCGCAGGGGGGAACACTGAAGCTTTCTTT.

The chain's CDR3 is CSVEIRGSGANVLTF. CDR3 sequence (DNA): TGCAGCGTTGAGATACGGGGCTCTGGGGCCAACGTCCTGACTTTC. The chain links TRBV20-1 to TRBJ2-6; D possibly corresponds to TRBD2 (5 bases). The CDR3 totals 15 residues. From germline, CDR1 is DFQATT and CDR2 SNEGSKA (reference sequence).

Note on this clonotype: One end of the junction does not line up with germline, which may come from a read error. V and J are TRBV19 and TRBJ2-7, with D unclear. CDR3 length: 12 amino acids. Germline V lookup: CDR1 LNHDA, CDR2 SQIVND (reference sequence). The CDR3 spells CASSPRTYGQCF. The CDR3 DNA reads as TGTGCCAGTAGTCCCCGAACCTACGGGCAGTGCTTT. Filled out from reference TRBV19 and TRBJ2-7, the complete variable domain reads DGGITQSPKYLFRKEGQNVTLSCEQNLNHDAMYWYRQDPGQGLRLIYYSQIVNDFQKGDIAEGYSVSREKKESFPLTVTSAQKNPTAFYLCASSPRTYGQCFGPGTRLTVT.

This clonotype was seen more than once but under ten times. The CDR3: CASSQDIAGGRYEQYV. CDR3 sequence (DNA): TGTGCCAGCAGCCAAGATATAGCGGGGGGAAGGTACGAGCAGTACGTC. The chain uses TRBV4-2 and TRBJ2-7; 10 bases align to TRBD2. Germline loops: CDR1 LGHNA, CDR2 YNFKEQ. Losses at the gene ends were 0 bases for V and 4 bases for J; bases not matched to a gene: 6. The CDR3 is 16 residues long.

This clonotype was detected many times. The genes are TRBV6-2 or TRBV6-3 and TRBJ2-2; 14 nucleotides align to TRBD2. Germline V gene data show CDR1 as MNHEY and CDR2 as SVGEGT. This CDR3 comprises 17 residues. With 4 bases clipped from V and 5 bases from J, the junction kept 6 bases outside the gene matches. CDR3 DNA sequence: TGTGCCAGCAGTTGGACTAGCGGGGGGCCCCGGACCGGGGAGCTGTTTTTT. Translated: CASSWTSGGPRTGELFF.

The chain is built from TRBV10-2 and TRBJ2-7; D is unresolved. The CDR3 contains 11 residues. Germline V gives CDR1 WSHSY, CDR2 SAAADI. In nucleotides, the CDR3 is TGCGCCAGCACCCACAGCTACGAGCAGTGCGTC. Its translation: CASTHSYEQCV.

This clonotype is medium-sized by share. The genes are TRBV30 and TRBJ1-2; TRBD1 is a possible D gene (5 bases). V lost 0 bases, J lost 8 bases, and 16 bases lay in between. This CDR3 spans 14 amino acids. Per germline, CDR1 GTSNPN and CDR2 SVGIG (reference sequence). In DNA, the CDR3 is TGTGCCTGGAGTGTCCAGGGTAGAGGAGTGGGCTACACCTTC. Residues: CAWSVQGRGVGYTF.

This clonotype was seen only once. This sequence joins TRBV10-3 and TRBJ2-3, with 8 nucleotides matching TRBD1. Germline CDR1 ENHRY, CDR2 SYGVKD. The CDR3 has 16 amino acids. V lost 0 bases and J lost 8; bases outside the gene matches: 10. The CDR3 spells CAISESWTGWGVTQYF. CDR3 DNA sequence: TGTGCCATCAGTGAGTCATGGACAGGGTGGGGAGTTACGCAGTATTTT.

This clonotype is labeled as medium-sized (0.01 to 0.1%). This chain joins TRBV20-1 and TRBJ2-3; weak D call: TRBD1 (6 bases). The CDR3 is 15 amino acids. Germline V gene data show CDR1 as DFQATT and CDR2 as SNEGSKA (reference sequence). Deletions cut 6 bases from V and 4 bases from J, with 20 bases between. The CDR3 sequence: CSATYLGTRADTQYF. DNA of the CDR3: TGCAGTGCAACCTATCTCGGGACACGGGCAGATACGCAGTATTTT.

The V and J genes are TRBV24-1 and TRBJ2-3; the match to TRBD2 covers 9 bases. Germline V lookup: CDR1 KGHDR, CDR2 SFDVKD. CDR3 length: 16 amino acids. Losses at the gene ends were 4 bases for V and 1 base for J; bases not matched to a gene: 5. As DNA, the CDR3 is TGTGCCACCAGTGACCAGGGACTAGCAGGCACAGATACGCAGTATTTT. Its translation is CATSDQGLAGTDTQYF.

With regard to this clonotype: Germline and junction disagree at one end, which may indicate a read error. This chain uses TRBV24-1 with TRBJ1-5, with 11 nucleotides matching TRBD1. CDR3 length: 15 amino acids. Germline V lookup: CDR1 KGHDR, CDR2 SFDVKD. The CDR3 is CATSDRTGGSRPQRF. The CDR3 DNA is TGTGCCACCAGTGATCGGACAGGGGGCTCTCGGCCCCAGCGTTTT.

This clonotype is labeled as medium-sized. The chain links TRBV7-9 to TRBJ1-3; no clear D. CDR1 is SEHNR and CDR2 is FQNEAQ in the germline V gene (reference sequence). The CDR3 is 14 residues long. The ends were cut back, 5 bases at V and 0 bases at J, with 8 bases in the middle. CDR3 bases: TGTGCCAGCAGCCTGTTTGGCTCTGGAAACACCATATATTTT. It yields the protein CASSLFGSGNTIYF.

The chain employs TRBV7-2 and TRBJ2-3, with TRBD1 as a possible D gene (5 bases). This CDR3 has 13 residues. V was clipped by 6 bases and J by 3 bases, with 10 bases between them. CDR1 is SGHTA, CDR2 FQGNSA, per germline. Here the CDR3 DNA reads TGTGCCAGCAGATCCCAGGGTACAGATACGCAGTATTTT. This encodes CASRSQGTDTQYF.